This is a list of T cell receptor beta chains from one sample in a study of post-analysis software for immune sequencing data. TCRdb recomputed calls from the PCR reads with MiXCR, one row per CDR3 protein. This table has fewer than 550,000 distinct CDR3 sequences, around 31% appearing once. The sequencing input was blood. These receptors came from a girl younger than 18 with multiple sclerosis. CDR3s include the opening cysteine and the closing phenylalanine or tryptophan. Fields, in order: D gene, V gene, J gene, clone size, CDR3 protein, CDR3 DNA. A D gene is named only where the DNA matches it firmly. The size entry is marked missing in some rows and otherwise reads once, few, many or a size class.

D: -
V: TRBV10-3
J: TRBJ2-6
size: -
CDR3: CAISVGGTSGANVLTF
DNA: TGTGCCATCAGTGTAGGGGGTACATCTGGGGCCAACGTCCTCACTTTC

D: TRBD2
V: TRBV4-1
J: TRBJ2-1
size: -
CDR3: CASSQGTSEEGEPVQFF
DNA: TGCGCCAGCAGCCAAGGGACTAGCGAGGAAGGGGAACCGGTCCAGTTCTTC

D: TRBD2
V: TRBV20-1
J: TRBJ2-3
size: few
CDR3: CSASRLATDTQYF
DNA: TGCAGTGCTTCCCGACTAGCCACAGATACGCAGTATTTT

D: TRBD1
V: TRBV27
J: TRBJ1-5
size: -
CDR3: CASRGGQTDQPQHF
DNA: TGTGCCAGCAGAGGGGGACAGACCGACCAGCCCCAGCATTTT

D: -
V: TRBV5-1
J: TRBJ1-2
size: -
CDR3: CASSPQVGGPPNYGYTF
DNA: TGCGCCAGCAGCCCCCAGGTGGGAGGACCGCCTAACTATGGCTACACCTTC

D: -
V: TRBV20-1
J: TRBJ2-1
size: -
CDR3: CSARDLGAVGNEQFF
DNA: TGCAGTGCTAGAGATTTGGGGGCGGTCGGGAATGAGCAGTTCTTC

D: -
V: TRBV7-3
J: TRBJ1-1
size: -
CDR3: CASSLLGGWNTEAFF
DNA: TGTGCCAGCAGCTTACTCGGGGGTTGGAACACTGAAGCTTTCTTT

D: -
V: TRBV6-1
J: TRBJ1-5
size: few
CDR3: CASSRNNLSNQPQHF
DNA: TGTGCCAGCAGTAGAAATAATCTTAGCAATCAGCCCCAGCATTTT

D: -
V: TRBV28
J: TRBJ1-6
size: -
CDR3: CASSEGRTALASPLHF
DNA: TGTGCCAGCAGCGAGGGGAGGACAGCCCTGGCGTCACCCCTCCACTTT

D: TRBD2
V: TRBV20-1
J: TRBJ2-5
size: -
CDR3: CSAERGGGNNEQYF
DNA: TGCAGTGCGGAGCGTGGCGGGGGGAACAATGAGCAGTACTTC

D: -
V: TRBV7-6
J: TRBJ2-1
size: -
CDR3: CASSLGEETQFF
DNA: TGTGCCAGCAGCCTAGGGGAAGAGACCCAGTTCTTC

D: TRBD2
V: TRBV7-9
J: TRBJ2-5
size: many
CDR3: CASSGGGETQYF
DNA: TGTGCCAGCAGCGGGGGGGGAGAGACCCAGTACTTC

D: TRBD1
V: TRBV13
J: TRBJ2-6
size: -
CDR3: CASSPGTGILGANVLTF
DNA: TGTGCCAGCAGCCCGGGGACAGGGATTTTGGGGGCCAACGTCCTGACTTTC

D: -
V: TRBV6-5
J: TRBJ2-5
size: -
CDR3: CASSYEVAWGRETQYF
DNA: TGTGCCAGCAGTTACGAAGTGGCCTGGGGGAGAGAGACCCAGTACTTC

D: -
V: TRBV5-1
J: TRBJ2-3
size: many
CDR3: CASSYTDTDTQYF
DNA: TGCGCCAGCAGCTACACCGACACAGATACGCAGTATTTT

D: TRBD1
V: TRBV19
J: TRBJ2-2
size: few
CDR3: CASRFPGQGSTGELFF
DNA: TGTGCCAGTAGATTCCCGGGACAGGGGTCGACCGGGGAGCTGTTTTTT

D: -
V: TRBV7-2
J: TRBJ1-2
size: -
CDR3: CASSLSPGPNYGYTF
DNA: TGTGCCAGCAGCTTAAGCCCGGGACCAAACTATGGCTACACCTTC